This is a list of T cell receptor beta chains from one sample in a study of cytomegalovirus exposure and HLA in healthy donors. Measured with immunoSEQ multiplex PCR; TCRdb has only the in-frame clones, and not every one. The data contain some 150,000 clones, around 60% of them singletons. The sequenced sample was PBMCs. Receptors were obtained from a woman aged 60-70 years in good health and CMV-seropositive. Both conserved end residues are part of each CDR3. The order of the fields is D gene, V gene, J gene, clone size, CDR3 protein, CDR3 DNA. The D gene is left open where the match is weak. Size is omitted from some rows. Given values are once, few, many or a class for expanded clones.

d_call: TRBD2; v_call: TRBV28; j_call: TRBJ2-3; clone_size: .; cdr3_aa: CASSSIRTSGSTTDTQYF; cdr3_nt: TGTGCCAGCAGTTCCATCCGGACTAGCGGGAGCACAACAGATACGCAGTATTTT
d_call: TRBD1; v_call: TRBV27; j_call: TRBJ1-1; clone_size: .; cdr3_aa: CASSFYGTGKGVEAFF; cdr3_nt: TGTGCCAGCAGTTTTTACGGGACAGGGAAAGGAGTTGAAGCTTTCTTT
d_call: .; v_call: TRBV7-2; j_call: TRBJ1-4; clone_size: few; cdr3_aa: CASSMGRRGNEKLFF; cdr3_nt: TGTGCCAGCAGCATGGGACGGCGGGGTAATGAAAAACTGTTTTTT
d_call: .; v_call: TRBV5-4; j_call: TRBJ1-4; clone_size: .; cdr3_aa: CASSSTGPNEKLFF; cdr3_nt: TGTGCCAGCAGCTCAACAGGGCCTAATGAAAAACTGTTTTTT
d_call: .; v_call: TRBV7-8; j_call: TRBJ1-5; clone_size: .; cdr3_aa: CASSFGGIGQPQHF; cdr3_nt: TGTGCCAGCAGCTTTGGGGGGATCGGTCAGCCCCAGCATTTT
d_call: TRBD2; v_call: TRBV5-1; j_call: TRBJ2-7; clone_size: .; cdr3_aa: CASSDVTGGEQYF; cdr3_nt: TGCGCCAGCAGCGACGTAACGGGGGGAGAGCAATACTTC
d_call: TRBD2; v_call: TRBV28; j_call: TRBJ2-3; clone_size: .; cdr3_aa: CASSPTSGRANTQYF; cdr3_nt: TGTGCCAGCAGTCCCACTAGCGGGAGGGCCAATACGCAGTATTTT
d_call: .; v_call: TRBV5-3; j_call: TRBJ1-2; clone_size: .; cdr3_aa: CARSSPDSYGYTF; cdr3_nt: TGTGCCAGAAGCTCGCCGGACAGCTATGGCTACACCTTC
d_call: .; v_call: TRBV7-8; j_call: TRBJ2-5; clone_size: .; cdr3_aa: CASSPRGGTQYF; cdr3_nt: TGTGCCAGCAGCCCGAGGGGGGGGACCCAGTACTTC
d_call: TRBD1; v_call: TRBV9; j_call: TRBJ2-1; clone_size: .; cdr3_aa: CASSTDRRNEQFF; cdr3_nt: TGTGCCAGCAGCACGGACAGGCGAAATGAGCAGTTCTTC
d_call: TRBD2; v_call: TRBV7-8; j_call: TRBJ2-7; clone_size: few; cdr3_aa: CASSFAGDEQYF; cdr3_nt: TGTGCCAGCAGCTTCGCGGGAGATGAGCAGTACTTC
d_call: TRBD1; v_call: TRBV11-1; j_call: TRBJ2-7; clone_size: .; cdr3_aa: CASSLVGGQGSYEQYF; cdr3_nt: TGTGCCAGCAGCTTAGTGGGAGGACAGGGGAGCTACGAGCAGTACTTC
d_call: .; v_call: TRBV25-1; j_call: TRBJ1-3; clone_size: .; cdr3_aa: CASNPHGENTIYF; cdr3_nt: TGTGCCAGCAATCCACACGGAGAAAACACCATATATTTT
d_call: .; v_call: TRBV9; j_call: TRBJ2-7; clone_size: .; cdr3_aa: CASSVVPGAYEQYF; cdr3_nt: TGTGCCAGCAGCGTAGTGCCAGGGGCCTACGAGCAGTACTTC
d_call: .; v_call: TRBV27; j_call: TRBJ2-1; clone_size: few; cdr3_aa: CASSLTGTHNEQFF; cdr3_nt: TGTGCCAGCAGTTTAACAGGGACCCACAATGAGCAGTTCTTC
d_call: .; v_call: TRBV19; j_call: TRBJ1-5; clone_size: few; cdr3_aa: CASSSPTRGVSNQPQHF; cdr3_nt: TGTGCCAGTAGTAGCCCAACGCGGGGCGTGAGCAATCAGCCCCAGCATTTT
d_call: TRBD1; v_call: TRBV28; j_call: TRBJ1-5; clone_size: .; cdr3_aa: CASSFYQGGQPQHF; cdr3_nt: TGTGCCAGCAGTTTTTATCAGGGGGGACAGCCCCAGCATTTT
d_call: TRBD1; v_call: TRBV4-3; j_call: TRBJ1-4; clone_size: once; cdr3_aa: CASSRYRGPVNEKLFF; cdr3_nt: TGCGCCAGCAGCCGCTACAGGGGGCCTGTTAATGAAAAACTGTTTTTT
d_call: .; v_call: TRBV13; j_call: TRBJ2-7; clone_size: few; cdr3_aa: CASSPGEGSYEQYF; cdr3_nt: TGTGCCAGCAGCCCCGGGGAAGGTTCCTACGAGCAGTACTTC
d_call: .; v_call: TRBV9; j_call: TRBJ1-2; clone_size: few; cdr3_aa: CASSVVGSSSGYTF; cdr3_nt: TGTGCCAGCAGCGTAGTAGGGAGCTCTTCGGGCTACACCTTC
d_call: .; v_call: TRBV28; j_call: TRBJ2-7; clone_size: .; cdr3_aa: CASSLGAGVPSYEQYF; cdr3_nt: TGTGCCAGCAGTTTAGGAGCGGGCGTCCCCTCCTACGAGCAGTACTTC
d_call: .; v_call: TRBV9; j_call: TRBJ2-2; clone_size: few; cdr3_aa: CASNRGRGTGELFF; cdr3_nt: TGTGCCAGCAATAGGGGGCGGGGCACCGGGGAGCTGTTTTTT
d_call: TRBD1; v_call: TRBV5-6; j_call: TRBJ2-6; clone_size: many; cdr3_aa: CASSLEGQGIISGANVLTF; cdr3_nt: TGTGCCAGCAGCTTGGAGGGACAGGGAATTATCTCTGGGGCCAACGTCCTGACTTTC
d_call: TRBD1; v_call: TRBV6-5; j_call: TRBJ2-5; clone_size: .; cdr3_aa: CASSGDRFTQETQYF; cdr3_nt: TGTGCCAGCAGTGGGGACAGGTTCACCCAAGAGACCCAGTACTTC
d_call: .; v_call: TRBV2; j_call: TRBJ2-7; clone_size: once; cdr3_aa: CASSALSKGEGQYF; cdr3_nt: TGTGCCAGCAGTGCACTGTCGAAAGGAGAGGGGCAGTACTTC
d_call: .; v_call: TRBV9; j_call: TRBJ2-2; clone_size: .; cdr3_aa: CASSELNTGELFF; cdr3_nt: TGTGCCAGCAGCGAGCTGAACACCGGGGAGCTGTTTTTT
d_call: TRBD1; v_call: TRBV19; j_call: TRBJ1-5; clone_size: .; cdr3_aa: CASRRTGGGNQPQHF; cdr3_nt: TGTGCCAGTAGGAGGACAGGGGGCGGCAATCAGCCCCAGCATTTT
d_call: .; v_call: TRBV28; j_call: TRBJ1-2; clone_size: .; cdr3_aa: CATNREQSNYGYTF; cdr3_nt: TGTGCCACTAACCGGGAACAGTCTAACTATGGCTACACCTTC
d_call: TRBD1; v_call: TRBV4-1; j_call: TRBJ2-2; clone_size: .; cdr3_aa: CASSQIPGQGIGELFF; cdr3_nt: TGCGCCAGCAGCCAAATACCGGGACAGGGGATCGGGGAGCTGTTTTTT
d_call: .; v_call: TRBV19; j_call: TRBJ1-2; clone_size: .; cdr3_aa: CASSPRGADGYTF; cdr3_nt: TGTGCCAGTAGTCCCAGGGGTGCTGATGGCTACACCTTC
d_call: .; v_call: TRBV4-1; j_call: TRBJ1-1; clone_size: .; cdr3_aa: CASSQVTASSDRPEAFF; cdr3_nt: TGCGCCAGCAGCCAAGTGACAGCCTCTTCCGATAGACCTGAAGCTTTCTTT
d_call: TRBD1; v_call: TRBV5-1; j_call: TRBJ2-2; clone_size: few; cdr3_aa: CASRAGGAPDTGELFF; cdr3_nt: TGCGCCAGCAGGGCAGGGGGTGCACCCGACACCGGGGAGCTGTTTTTT
d_call: .; v_call: TRBV6-5; j_call: TRBJ2-7; clone_size: few; cdr3_aa: CASRIDRLVSEQYF; cdr3_nt: TGTGCCAGCCGTATCGACAGGCTAGTTAGCGAGCAGTACTTC
d_call: TRBD1; v_call: TRBV4-2; j_call: TRBJ1-1; clone_size: .; cdr3_aa: CASSRDRGNTEAFF; cdr3_nt: TGTGCCAGCAGCCGGGACAGGGGGAACACTGAAGCTTTCTTT
d_call: TRBD1; v_call: TRBV11-3; j_call: TRBJ1-1; clone_size: .; cdr3_aa: CASSLDRQGEAFF; cdr3_nt: TGTGCCAGCAGCTTAGATCGACAGGGGGAAGCTTTCTTT
d_call: .; v_call: TRBV12-5; j_call: TRBJ2-1; clone_size: few; cdr3_aa: CASGLGGNLDEQFF; cdr3_nt: TGTGCTAGTGGTTTGGGCGGCAACCTGGATGAGCAGTTCTTC
d_call: TRBD1; v_call: TRBV5-5; j_call: TRBJ1-4; clone_size: once; cdr3_aa: CASSSGQGTNEKLFF; cdr3_nt: TGTGCCAGCAGCTCCGGACAGGGTACTAATGAAAAACTGTTTTTT
d_call: .; v_call: TRBV4-2; j_call: TRBJ2-7; clone_size: .; cdr3_aa: CASSQDFDYEQYF; cdr3_nt: TGTGCCAGCAGCCAAGATTTCGACTACGAGCAGTACTTC
d_call: TRBD2; v_call: TRBV6-5; j_call: TRBJ2-3; clone_size: .; cdr3_aa: CASSLAGVGPDTQYF; cdr3_nt: TGTGCCAGCAGTTTAGCGGGAGTGGGGCCAGATACGCAGTATTTT
d_call: .; v_call: TRBV11-2; j_call: TRBJ1-3; clone_size: .; cdr3_aa: CASPPESALRLSGNTIYF; cdr3_nt: TGTGCCAGCCCACCTGAGTCCGCGTTGCGGCTGTCTGGAAACACCATATATTTT
d_call: .; v_call: TRBV11-2; j_call: TRBJ1-2; clone_size: .; cdr3_aa: CASSLGQSYGYTF; cdr3_nt: TGTGCCAGCAGCCTAGGACAAAGCTATGGCTACACCTTC
d_call: .; v_call: TRBV7-9; j_call: TRBJ2-1; clone_size: .; cdr3_aa: CASSPDRWDEQFF; cdr3_nt: TGTGCCAGCAGCCCCGACAGGTGGGATGAGCAGTTCTTC
d_call: .; v_call: TRBV5-1; j_call: TRBJ1-1; clone_size: .; cdr3_aa: CASFGWNTEAFF; cdr3_nt: TGCGCCAGCTTTGGCTGGAACACTGAAGCTTTCTTT
d_call: .; v_call: TRBV19; j_call: TRBJ1-1; clone_size: .; cdr3_aa: CASSIDRPLNTEAFF; cdr3_nt: TGTGCCAGTAGTATCGACAGGCCCTTGAACACTGAAGCTTTCTTT
d_call: .; v_call: TRBV21-1; j_call: TRBJ1-4; clone_size: .; cdr3_aa: CASRTLGGVDEKLFF; cdr3_nt: TGTGCCAGCAGAACTCTTGGCGGGGTGGATGAAAAACTGTTTTTT
d_call: TRBD2; v_call: TRBV7-9; j_call: TRBJ2-3; clone_size: few; cdr3_aa: CASSGGGTDTQYF; cdr3_nt: TGTGCCAGCAGCGGGGGGGGGACAGATACGCAGTATTTT
d_call: TRBD2; v_call: TRBV27; j_call: TRBJ2-7; clone_size: once; cdr3_aa: CASRRQGNSGRAWAYEQYF; cdr3_nt: TGTGCCAGCAGGAGACAGGGGAATAGCGGGAGGGCCTGGGCCTACGAGCAGTACTTC
d_call: .; v_call: TRBV4-1; j_call: TRBJ1-5; clone_size: few; cdr3_aa: CASSQGQGLGNQPQHF; cdr3_nt: TGCGCCAGCAGCCAGGGTCAGGGACTTGGCAATCAGCCCCAGCATTTT
d_call: TRBD1; v_call: TRBV27; j_call: TRBJ2-7; clone_size: .; cdr3_aa: CASQDRLFSYEQYF; cdr3_nt: TGTGCCAGCCAGGACAGGTTGTTCTCCTACGAGCAGTACTTC
d_call: .; v_call: TRBV4-2; j_call: TRBJ2-5; clone_size: .; cdr3_aa: CASSQGLGETQYF; cdr3_nt: TGTGCCAGCAGCCAAGGACTAGGAGAGACCCAGTACTTC
d_call: TRBD2; v_call: TRBV7-2; j_call: TRBJ2-1; clone_size: once; cdr3_aa: CASRRGLAGDEQFF; cdr3_nt: TGTGCCAGCAGGAGGGGACTAGCGGGGGATGAGCAGTTCTTC
d_call: .; v_call: TRBV7-2; j_call: TRBJ2-2; clone_size: .; cdr3_aa: CASSLGDTNTGELFF; cdr3_nt: TGTGCCAGCAGCTTAGGGGACACGAACACCGGGGAGCTGTTTTTT
d_call: .; v_call: TRBV9; j_call: TRBJ2-1; clone_size: .; cdr3_aa: CASSVGSAYNEQFF; cdr3_nt: TGTGCCAGCAGCGTCGGGAGTGCCTACAATGAGCAGTTCTTC
d_call: TRBD2; v_call: TRBV7-2; j_call: TRBJ2-7; clone_size: .; cdr3_aa: CASSLAPLAGSYEQYF; cdr3_nt: TGTGCCAGCAGCTTAGCCCCACTAGCGGGCTCCTACGAGCAGTACTTC
d_call: .; v_call: TRBV4-1; j_call: TRBJ1-5; clone_size: once; cdr3_aa: CASSQGGGRVDQPQHF; cdr3_nt: TGCGCCAGCAGCCAAGGGGGGGGCAGGGTCGATCAGCCCCAGCATTTT
d_call: .; v_call: TRBV10-2; j_call: TRBJ2-1; clone_size: few; cdr3_aa: CAKDSAGEQFF; cdr3_nt: TGCGCCAAGGACTCGGCGGGGGAGCAGTTCTTC
d_call: TRBD2; v_call: TRBV2; j_call: TRBJ2-1; clone_size: few; cdr3_aa: CASTGRASYNEQFF; cdr3_nt: TGTGCCAGCACCGGGAGGGCGTCCTACAATGAGCAGTTCTTC